Included here is one T cell receptor beta chain sequence, with context. Its matching antigen is unknown. This specimen belongs to a study of cytomegalovirus exposure and HLA in healthy donors. Primers for the PCR totalled 60 Vbeta and 13 Jbeta. Data came from immunoSEQ multiplex PCR; TCRdb stores just in-frame clones and leaves some out. The profile shows under 250,000 clones, about 81% of them singletons. Per the germline V gene, CDR1 is MDHEN and CDR2 is SYDVKM. The CDR3 has 13 amino acids. Germline trimming cut 10 bases from V and 3 bases from J; bases unmatched to any gene: 6. Study conclusions and caveats: A link between a missense DCLRE1C variant and TCR beta V- and J-gene trimming emerged from a later analysis.

Nominally healthy donors provided the samples, though records likely missed some immune exposures. The origin of this receptor is a woman in her 40s in good health and CMV-seronegative. Sequences were obtained from PBMCs. V usage is TRBV28 and J usage is TRBJ1-5, with 7 nucleotides matching TRBD1. CDR3 DNA: TGTGCCACTGGAGGGGGCCCCAATCAGCCCCAGCATTTT. It is translated as CATGGGPNQPQHF.